This T cell receptor (beta chain) is drawn from a study of T cells after yellow fever vaccination. On the study more broadly: Fractions containing few cells were prepared with SMART-Seq v4 Ultra Low Input.

This clonotype was observed at least ten times. TCRdb reprocessed the 5' RACE reads via MiXCR and lists one record per CDR3 protein. The data hold 250,000 or so distinct CDR3 sequences, with roughly 6.8% observed a single time. Looked up from germline, CDR1 is SGHAT and CDR2 is FQNNGV. Trimming took off 1 base at V and 10 bases at J, with 17 bases between the two ends. The CDR3 totals 15 residues. V is TRBV11-2 and J is TRBJ2-1, with D perhaps matching TRBD2 (6 bases). The TCR sequence derives from a man aged 30 to 39 who received the YFV17D yellow fever vaccine. Sequences were derived from CD4+ T cells sorted from PBMCs, sampled on the day of the yellow fever booster vaccination. The CDR3 is CASSLVAPRDPEQFF. The CDR3 coding sequence is TGTGCCAGCAGCTTAGTAGCGCCGCGGGACCCCGAGCAGTTCTTC.